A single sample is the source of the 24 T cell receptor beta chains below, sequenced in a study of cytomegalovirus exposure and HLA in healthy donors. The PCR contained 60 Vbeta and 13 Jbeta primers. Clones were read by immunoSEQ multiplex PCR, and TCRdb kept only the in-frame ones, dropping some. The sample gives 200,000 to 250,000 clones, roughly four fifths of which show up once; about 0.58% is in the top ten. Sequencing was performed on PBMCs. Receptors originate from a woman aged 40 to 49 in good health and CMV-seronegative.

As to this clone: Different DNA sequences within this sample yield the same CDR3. The CDR3 DNA reads TGTGCCAGCAGCGTAGTGGGACAGGGTACAGATACGCAGTATTTT. Protein: CASSVVGQGTDTQYF. The gene calls are TRBV9 and TRBJ2-3, with 9 nucleotides matching TRBD1. After removal of 0 bases from V and 3 bases from J, the junction contained 2 bases not matched to a gene. Germline V gives CDR1 SGDLS, CDR2 YYNGEE. The length of the CDR3 is 15 residues.

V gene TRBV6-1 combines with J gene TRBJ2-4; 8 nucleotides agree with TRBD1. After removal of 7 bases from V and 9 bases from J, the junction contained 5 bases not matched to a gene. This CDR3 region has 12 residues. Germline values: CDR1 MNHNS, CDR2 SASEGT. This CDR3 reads CASTGQGSIQYF. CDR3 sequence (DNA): TGTGCCAGCACCGGACAGGGAAGCATTCAGTACTTC.

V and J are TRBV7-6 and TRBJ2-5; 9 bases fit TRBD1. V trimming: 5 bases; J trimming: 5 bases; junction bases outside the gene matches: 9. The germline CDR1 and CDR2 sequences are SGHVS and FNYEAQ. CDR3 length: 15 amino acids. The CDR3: CASSLPGQGAETQYF. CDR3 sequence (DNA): TGTGCCAGCAGCCTACCGGGACAGGGCGCGGAGACCCAGTACTTC.

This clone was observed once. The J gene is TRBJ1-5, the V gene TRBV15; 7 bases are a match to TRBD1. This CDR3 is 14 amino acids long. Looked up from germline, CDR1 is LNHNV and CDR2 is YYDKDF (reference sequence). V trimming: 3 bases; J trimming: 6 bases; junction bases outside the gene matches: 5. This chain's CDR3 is CATSSYRGSQPQHF. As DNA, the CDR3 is TGTGCCACCAGCAGCTACAGGGGTTCTCAGCCCCAGCATTTT.

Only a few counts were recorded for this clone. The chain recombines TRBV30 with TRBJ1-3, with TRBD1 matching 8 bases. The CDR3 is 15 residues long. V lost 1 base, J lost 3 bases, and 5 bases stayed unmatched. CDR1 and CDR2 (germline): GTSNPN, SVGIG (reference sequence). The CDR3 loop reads CAWSAIGTGGNTIYF. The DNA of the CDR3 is TGTGCCTGGAGTGCCATCGGGACAGGTGGAAACACCATATATTTT.

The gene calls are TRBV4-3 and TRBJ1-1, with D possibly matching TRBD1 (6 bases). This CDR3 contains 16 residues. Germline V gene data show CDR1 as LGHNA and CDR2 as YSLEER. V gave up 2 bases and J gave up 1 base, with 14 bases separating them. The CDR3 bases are TGCGCCAGCAGCCAACAGACAGGACGACCGAACACTGAAGCTTTCTTT. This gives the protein CASSQQTGRPNTEAFF.

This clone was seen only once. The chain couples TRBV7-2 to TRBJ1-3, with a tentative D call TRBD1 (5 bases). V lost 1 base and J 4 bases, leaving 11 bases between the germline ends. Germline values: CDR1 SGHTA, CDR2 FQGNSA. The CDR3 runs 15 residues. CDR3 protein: CASSLDQGKGNTIYF. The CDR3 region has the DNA TGTGCCAGCAGCTTAGATCAGGGCAAAGGAAACACCATATATTTT. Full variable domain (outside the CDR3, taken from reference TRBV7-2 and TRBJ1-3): GAGVSQSPSNKVTEKGKDVELRCDPISGHTALYWYRQSLGQGLEFLIYFQGNSAPDKSGLPSDRFSAERTGGSVSTLTIQRTQQEDSAVYLCASSLDQGKGNTIYFGEGSWLTVV.

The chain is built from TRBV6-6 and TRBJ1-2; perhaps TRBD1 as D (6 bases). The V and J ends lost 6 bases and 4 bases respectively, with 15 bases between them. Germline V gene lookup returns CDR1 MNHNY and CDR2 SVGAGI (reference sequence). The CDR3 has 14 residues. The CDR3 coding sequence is TGTGCCAGCAGCACACGGGACACCTCCTATGGCTACACCTTC. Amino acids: CASSTRDTSYGYTF.

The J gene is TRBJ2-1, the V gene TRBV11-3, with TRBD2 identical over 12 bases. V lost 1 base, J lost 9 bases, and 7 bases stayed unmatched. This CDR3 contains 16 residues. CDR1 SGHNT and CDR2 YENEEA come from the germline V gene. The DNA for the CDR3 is TGTGCCAGCAGCTTAGTTCTAGCGGGAGGGAGACGTGAGCAGTTCTTC. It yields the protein CASSLVLAGGRREQFF.

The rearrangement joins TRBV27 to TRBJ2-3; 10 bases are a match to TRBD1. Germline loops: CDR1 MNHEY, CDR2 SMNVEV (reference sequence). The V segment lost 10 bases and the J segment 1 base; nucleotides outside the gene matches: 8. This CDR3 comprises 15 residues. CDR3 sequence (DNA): TGTGCCACGCAAACCGGGACAGGGGGCACAGATACGCAGTATTTT. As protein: CATQTGTGGTDTQYF.

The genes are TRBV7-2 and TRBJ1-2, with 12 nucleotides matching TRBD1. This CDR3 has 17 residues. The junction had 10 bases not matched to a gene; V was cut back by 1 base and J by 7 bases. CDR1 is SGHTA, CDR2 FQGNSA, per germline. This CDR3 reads CASSLEGRGQGAGGYTF. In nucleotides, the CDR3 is TGTGCCAGCAGCTTAGAGGGGAGGGGACAGGGGGCGGGTGGCTACACCTTC. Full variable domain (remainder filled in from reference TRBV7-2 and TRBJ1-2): GAGVSQSPSNKVTEKGKDVELRCDPISGHTALYWYRQSLGQGLEFLIYFQGNSAPDKSGLPSDRFSAERTGGSVSTLTIQRTQQEDSAVYLCASSLEGRGQGAGGYTFGSGTRLTVV.

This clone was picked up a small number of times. For the CDR3, the DNA is TGTGCCAGCAGCTTGGTAGGACAGGGGCCCTACAATGAGCAGTTCTTC. Its protein product is CASSLVGQGPYNEQFF. The chain carries TRBV5-6 and TRBJ2-1, with 9 bases that match TRBD1. J lost 2 bases, V lost 0 bases, and 3 bases had no gene match. Germline V CDR1 and CDR2: SGHDT, YYEEEE. The CDR3 covers 16 residues.

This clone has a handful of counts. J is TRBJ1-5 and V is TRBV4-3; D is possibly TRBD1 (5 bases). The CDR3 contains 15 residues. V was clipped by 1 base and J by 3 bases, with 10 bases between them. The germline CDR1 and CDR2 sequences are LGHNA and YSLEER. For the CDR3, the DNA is TGCGCCAGCAGCCAAGCCAGACAGTTCAATCAGCCCCAGCATTTT. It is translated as CASSQARQFNQPQHF.

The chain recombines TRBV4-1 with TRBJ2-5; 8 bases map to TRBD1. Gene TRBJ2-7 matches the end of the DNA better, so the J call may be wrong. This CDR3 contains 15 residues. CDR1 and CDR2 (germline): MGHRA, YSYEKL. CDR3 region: CASSQDRDRSYEQYF. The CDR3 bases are TGCGCCAGCAGCCAAGATCGGGACAGGAGCTACGAGCAGTACTTC.

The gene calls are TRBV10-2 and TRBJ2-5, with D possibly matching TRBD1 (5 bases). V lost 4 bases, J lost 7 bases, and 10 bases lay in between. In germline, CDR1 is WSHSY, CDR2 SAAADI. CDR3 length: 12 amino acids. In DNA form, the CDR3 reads TGCGCCAGCAGTGGACAGACCTGGACCCAGTACTTC. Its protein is CASSGQTWTQYF.

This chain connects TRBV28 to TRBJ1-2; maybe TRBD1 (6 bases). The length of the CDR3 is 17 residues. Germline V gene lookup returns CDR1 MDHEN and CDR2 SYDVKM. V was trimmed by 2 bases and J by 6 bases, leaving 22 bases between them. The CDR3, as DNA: TGTGCCAGCAGTTTACGCAAGTTACAGGGAATCGGCAATGGCTACACCTTC. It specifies CASSLRKLQGIGNGYTF.

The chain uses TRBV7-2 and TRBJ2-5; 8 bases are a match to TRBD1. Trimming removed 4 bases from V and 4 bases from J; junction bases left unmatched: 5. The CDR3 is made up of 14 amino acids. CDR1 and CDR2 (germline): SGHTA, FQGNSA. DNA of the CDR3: TGTGCCAGCAGCTACGTGACAGGGGTAGAGACCCAGTACTTC. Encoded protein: CASSYVTGVETQYF.

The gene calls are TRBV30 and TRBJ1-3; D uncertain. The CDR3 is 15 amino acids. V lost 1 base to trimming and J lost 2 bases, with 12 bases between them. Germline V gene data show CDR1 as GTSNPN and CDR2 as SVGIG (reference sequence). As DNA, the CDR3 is TGTGCCTGGAGTGCTCGGAGGGCGGCTGGAAACACCATATATTTT. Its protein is CAWSARRAAGNTIYF.

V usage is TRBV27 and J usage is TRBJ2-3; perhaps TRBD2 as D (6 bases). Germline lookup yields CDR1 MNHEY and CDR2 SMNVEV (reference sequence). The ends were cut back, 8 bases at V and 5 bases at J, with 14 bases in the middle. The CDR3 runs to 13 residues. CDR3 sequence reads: CASGSNGGDTQYF. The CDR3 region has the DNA TGTGCCAGCGGGTCCAACGGGGGAGATACGCAGTATTTT.

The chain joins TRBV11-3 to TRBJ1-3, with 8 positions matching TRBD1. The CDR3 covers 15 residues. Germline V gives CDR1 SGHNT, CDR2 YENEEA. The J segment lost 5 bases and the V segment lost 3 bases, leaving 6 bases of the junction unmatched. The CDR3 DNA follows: TGTGCCAGCAGCTTGACAGGGGATTTGAGAAACACCATATATTTT. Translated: CASSLTGDLRNTIYF.

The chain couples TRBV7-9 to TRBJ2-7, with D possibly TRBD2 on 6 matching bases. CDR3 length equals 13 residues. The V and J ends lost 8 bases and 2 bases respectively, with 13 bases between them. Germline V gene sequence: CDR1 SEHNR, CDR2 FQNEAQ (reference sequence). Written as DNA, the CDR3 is TGTGCCAGCGAAGGGCGGGGAACCTACGAGCAGTACTTC. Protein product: CASEGRGTYEQYF.

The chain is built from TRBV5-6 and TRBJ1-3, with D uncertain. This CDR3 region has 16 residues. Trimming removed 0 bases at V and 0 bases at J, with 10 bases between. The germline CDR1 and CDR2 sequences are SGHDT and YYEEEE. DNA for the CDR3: TGTGCCAGCAGCTTGGTAATTGGGAGCTCTGGAAACACCATATATTTT. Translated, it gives CASSLVIGSSGNTIYF.

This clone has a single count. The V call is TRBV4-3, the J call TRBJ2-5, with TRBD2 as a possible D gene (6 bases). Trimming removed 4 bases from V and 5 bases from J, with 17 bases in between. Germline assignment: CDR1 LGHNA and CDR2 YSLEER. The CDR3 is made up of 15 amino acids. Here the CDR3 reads CASSRGLEGSETQYF. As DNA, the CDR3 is TGCGCCAGCAGCCGAGGGCTGGAGGGGTCGGAGACCCAGTACTTC.

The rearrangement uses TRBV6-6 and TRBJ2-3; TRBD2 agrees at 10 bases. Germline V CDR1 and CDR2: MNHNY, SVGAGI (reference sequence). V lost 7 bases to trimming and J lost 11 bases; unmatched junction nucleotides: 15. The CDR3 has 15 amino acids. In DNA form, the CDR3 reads TGTGCCAGCACCGACGGGCTAGCGGGGGTGACCGGGCAGTATTTT. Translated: CASTDGLAGVTGQYF.